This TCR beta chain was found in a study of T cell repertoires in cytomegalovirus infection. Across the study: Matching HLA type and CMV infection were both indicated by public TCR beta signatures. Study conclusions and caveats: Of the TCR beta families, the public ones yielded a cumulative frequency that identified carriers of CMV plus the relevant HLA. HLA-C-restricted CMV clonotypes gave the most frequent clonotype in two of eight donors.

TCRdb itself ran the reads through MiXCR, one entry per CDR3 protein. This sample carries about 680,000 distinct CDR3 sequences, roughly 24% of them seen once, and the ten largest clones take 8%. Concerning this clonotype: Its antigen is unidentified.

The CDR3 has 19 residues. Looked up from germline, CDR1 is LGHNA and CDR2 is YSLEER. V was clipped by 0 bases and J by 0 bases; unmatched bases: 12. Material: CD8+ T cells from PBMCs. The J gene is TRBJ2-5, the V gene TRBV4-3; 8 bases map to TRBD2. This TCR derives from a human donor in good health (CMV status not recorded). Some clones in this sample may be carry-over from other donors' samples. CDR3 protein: CASSQETSGGPPYQETQYF. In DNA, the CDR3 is TGCGCCAGCAGCCAAGAAACCAGCGGGGGCCCTCCTTACCAAGAGACCCAGTACTTC.